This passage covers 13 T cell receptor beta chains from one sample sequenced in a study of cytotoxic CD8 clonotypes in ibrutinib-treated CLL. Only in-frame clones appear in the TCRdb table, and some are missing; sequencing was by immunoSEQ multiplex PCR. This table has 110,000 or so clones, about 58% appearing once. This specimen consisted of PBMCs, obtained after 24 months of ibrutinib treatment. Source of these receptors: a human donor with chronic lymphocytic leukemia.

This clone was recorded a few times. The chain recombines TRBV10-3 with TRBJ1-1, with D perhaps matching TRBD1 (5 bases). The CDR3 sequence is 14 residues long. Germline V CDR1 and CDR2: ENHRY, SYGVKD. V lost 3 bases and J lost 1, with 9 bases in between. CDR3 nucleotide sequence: TGTGCCATCAGTGAACGGCAGGGGAACACTGAAGCTTTCTTT. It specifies CAISERQGNTEAFF.

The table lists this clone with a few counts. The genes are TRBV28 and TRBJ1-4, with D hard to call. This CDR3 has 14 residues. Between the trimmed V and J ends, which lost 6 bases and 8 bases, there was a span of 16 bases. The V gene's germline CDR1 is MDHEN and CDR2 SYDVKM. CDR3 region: CASRDSGVSEKLFF. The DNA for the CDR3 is TGTGCCAGCAGGGACTCGGGCGTTTCCGAAAAACTGTTTTTT.

Here the CDR3 DNA reads TGTGCCAGCTCACTTCGACAGGGGTGGGACGAGCAGTACTTC. Encoded protein: CASSLRQGWDEQYF. The V call is TRBV18, the J call TRBJ2-7; 8 nucleotides agree with TRBD1. The CDR3 is 14 residues long. V shed 4 bases and J 5 bases; nucleotides not matched to a gene: 7. The germline V gene has CDR1 KGHSH and CDR2 LQKENI.

CDR3 sequence reads: CAWSVRDGYTF. The DNA of the CDR3 is TGTGCCTGGAGTGTACGTGATGGCTACACCTTC. The J gene is TRBJ1-2, the V gene TRBV30; D is uncertain. Germline loops: CDR1 GTSNPN, CDR2 SVGIG (reference sequence). The CDR3 is 11 amino acids. Trimming cost V 0 bases and J 6 bases, with 5 bases left between them.

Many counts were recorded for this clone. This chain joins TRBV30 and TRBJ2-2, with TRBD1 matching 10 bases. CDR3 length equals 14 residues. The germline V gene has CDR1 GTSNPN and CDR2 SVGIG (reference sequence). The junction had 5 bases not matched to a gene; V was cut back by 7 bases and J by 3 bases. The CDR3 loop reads CAFPGTGDTGELFF. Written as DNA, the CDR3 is TGTGCCTTCCCCGGGACAGGGGACACCGGGGAGCTGTTTTTT.

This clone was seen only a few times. The CDR3 is CASSQLQLGYEQYF. The CDR3, as DNA: TGCGCCAGCAGCCAGTTGCAGCTAGGCTACGAGCAGTACTTC. This sequence joins TRBV5-1 and TRBJ2-7; the D is unclear. The length of the CDR3 is 14 residues. Germline V gene lookup returns CDR1 SGHRS and CDR2 YFSETQ. The V end lost 4 bases, the J end lost 3 bases, and 14 bases lay between the germline ends.

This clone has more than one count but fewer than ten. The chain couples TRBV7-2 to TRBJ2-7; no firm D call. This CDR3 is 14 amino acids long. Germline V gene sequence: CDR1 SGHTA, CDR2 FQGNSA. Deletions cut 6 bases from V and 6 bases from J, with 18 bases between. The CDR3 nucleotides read TGTGCCAGCAGTCAACTCGACGTGGGTAGCGAGCAGTACTTC. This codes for CASSQLDVGSEQYF.

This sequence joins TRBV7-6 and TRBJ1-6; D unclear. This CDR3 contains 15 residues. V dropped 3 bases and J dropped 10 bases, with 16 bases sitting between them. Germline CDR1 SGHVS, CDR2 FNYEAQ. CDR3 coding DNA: TGTGCCAGCAGCTTGGAAAAAGGCCTCGGGTCACCCCTCCACTTT. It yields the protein CASSLEKGLGSPLHF.

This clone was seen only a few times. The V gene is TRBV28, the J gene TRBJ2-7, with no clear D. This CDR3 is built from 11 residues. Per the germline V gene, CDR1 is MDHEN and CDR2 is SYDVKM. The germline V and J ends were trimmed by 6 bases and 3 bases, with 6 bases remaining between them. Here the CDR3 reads CASRGNYEQYF. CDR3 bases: TGTGCCAGCAGGGGCAACTACGAGCAGTACTTC.

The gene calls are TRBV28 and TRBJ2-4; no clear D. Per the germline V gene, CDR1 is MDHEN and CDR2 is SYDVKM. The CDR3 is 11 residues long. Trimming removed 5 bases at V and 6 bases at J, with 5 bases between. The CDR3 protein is CASSAPNIQYF. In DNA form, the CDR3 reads TGTGCCAGCAGTGCCCCAAACATTCAGTACTTC.

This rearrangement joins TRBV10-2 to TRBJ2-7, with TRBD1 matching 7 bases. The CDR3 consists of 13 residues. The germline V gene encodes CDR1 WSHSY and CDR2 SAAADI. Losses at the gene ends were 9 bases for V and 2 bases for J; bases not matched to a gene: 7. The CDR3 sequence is CASTRDRAYEQYF. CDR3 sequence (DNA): TGCGCCAGTACTCGGGACAGAGCCTACGAGCAGTACTTC.

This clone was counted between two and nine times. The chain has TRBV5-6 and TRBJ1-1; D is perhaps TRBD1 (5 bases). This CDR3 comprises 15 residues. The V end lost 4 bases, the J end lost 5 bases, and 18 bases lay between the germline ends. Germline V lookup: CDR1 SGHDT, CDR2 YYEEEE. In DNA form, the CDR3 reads TGTGCCAGCAGCCTACCCGGGACGATTCCTACTGAAGCTTTCTTT. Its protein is CASSLPGTIPTEAFF.

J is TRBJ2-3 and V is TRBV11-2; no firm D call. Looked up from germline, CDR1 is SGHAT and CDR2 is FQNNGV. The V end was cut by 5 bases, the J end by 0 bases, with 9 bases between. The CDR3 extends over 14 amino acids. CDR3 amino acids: CASSTGVSTDTQYF. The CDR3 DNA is TGTGCCAGCAGCACCGGTGTTAGCACAGATACGCAGTATTTT.